The present T cell receptor (beta chain) was sequenced within a study of T cell responses to AZD1222 COVID-19 vaccine. Regarding the study as a whole: Nearly half of the spike-specific TCRs reportedly recognize variant regions that carry no mutations.

In regard to this clone: Its cognate antigen is unknown.

Only in-frame clones appear in the TCRdb table, and some are missing; sequencing was by immunoSEQ multiplex PCR. The sample shows roughly 140,000 clones, 92% of them seen only once. Per germline, CDR1 SGHNT and CDR2 YENEEA. CDR3 length: 16 amino acids. The V and J ends lost 1 base and 0 bases respectively, with 13 bases between them. This TCR derives from an adult who received the AZD1222 COVID-19 vaccine. This chain links TRBV11-3 with TRBJ2-7, with D hard to call. The specimen was peripheral blood, collected 28 days after the second AZD1222 dose. CDR3 nucleotides: TGTGCCAGCAGCTTAGTTTCCAGCCCTTTCTCCTACGAGCAGTACTTC. Translating it yields CASSLVSSPFSYEQYF.